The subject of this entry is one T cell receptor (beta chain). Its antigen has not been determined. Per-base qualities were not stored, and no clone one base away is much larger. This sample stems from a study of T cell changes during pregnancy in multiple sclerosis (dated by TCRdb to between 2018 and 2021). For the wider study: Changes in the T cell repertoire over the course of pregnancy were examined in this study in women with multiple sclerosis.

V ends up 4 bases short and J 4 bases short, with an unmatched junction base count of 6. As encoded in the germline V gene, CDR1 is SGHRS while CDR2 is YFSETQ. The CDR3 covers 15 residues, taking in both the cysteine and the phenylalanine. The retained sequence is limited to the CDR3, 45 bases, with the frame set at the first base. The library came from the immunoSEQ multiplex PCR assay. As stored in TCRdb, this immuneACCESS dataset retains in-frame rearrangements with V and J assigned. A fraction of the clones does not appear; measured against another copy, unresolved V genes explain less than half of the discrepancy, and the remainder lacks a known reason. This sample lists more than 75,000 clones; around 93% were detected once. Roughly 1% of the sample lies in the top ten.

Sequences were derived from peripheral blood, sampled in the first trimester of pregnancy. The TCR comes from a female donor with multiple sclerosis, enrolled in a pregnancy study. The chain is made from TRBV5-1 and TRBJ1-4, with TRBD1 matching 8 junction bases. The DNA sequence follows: TGCGCCAGCAGCCCTGACAGGGGATATAATGAAAAACTGTTTTTT. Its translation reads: CASSPDRGYNEKLFF.